The source of this T cell receptor beta chain is a study of response to subunit inactivated influenza vaccine. This CDR3 is 13 amino acids long. Per germline, CDR1 LGHNA and CDR2 YSLEER. V gave up 4 bases and J gave up 7 bases, with 11 bases separating them. TCRdb analysed the RT-PCR reads with MiXCR anew, one entry per CDR3 protein. In the table there are 200,000 to 250,000 distinct CDR3 sequences, 9% to 15% of which are singletons. Findings of the study overall: Authors suggested each seasonal influenza vaccination recruits few new T cells.

A word on this clonotype: Its antigen is unknown.

The receptor was isolated from a man between 50 and 59 years old who received an inactivated influenza vaccine. Sequenced material: non-naive T cells sorted from PBMCs, taken about 14 days before vaccination. The chain combines TRBV4-3 with TRBJ2-1, with a tentative D call TRBD2 (5 bases). In DNA form, the CDR3 reads TGCGCCAGCAGCCGGACTGACCTGAATGAGCAGTTCTTC. Translating gives CASSRTDLNEQFF.